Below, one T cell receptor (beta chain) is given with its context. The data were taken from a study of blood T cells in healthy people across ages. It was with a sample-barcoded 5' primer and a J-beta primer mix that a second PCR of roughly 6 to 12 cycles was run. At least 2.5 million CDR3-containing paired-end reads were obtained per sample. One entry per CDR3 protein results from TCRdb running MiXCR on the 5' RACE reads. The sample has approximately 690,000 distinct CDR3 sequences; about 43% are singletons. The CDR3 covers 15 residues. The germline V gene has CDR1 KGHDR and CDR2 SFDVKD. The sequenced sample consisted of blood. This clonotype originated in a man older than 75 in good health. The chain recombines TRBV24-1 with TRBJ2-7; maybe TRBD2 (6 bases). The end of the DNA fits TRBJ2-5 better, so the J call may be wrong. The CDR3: CATSDSTRVEETQYF. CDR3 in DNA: TGTGCCACCAGTGACTCGACTAGGGTAGAAGAGACCCAGTACTTC.